Shown below are 20 T cell receptor beta chains from a single sample sequenced in a study of shared T cell receptors in the human thymus. Clones were sequenced by immunoSEQ multiplex PCR, and TCRdb holds only the in-frame ones, with some missing. The sample yields about 660,000 clones, more than 70% seen once. This sample was also put to use in a study of human thymus T cells.

The sequencing input was thymocytes. These receptors all stem from a boy under three years old with a congenital heart defect.

CDR3 sequence reads: CASSSAGQGKNTIYF. CDR3 coding DNA: TGTGCCAGCAGTTCCGCGGGACAGGGGAAAAACACCATATATTTT. The chain combines TRBV6-6 with TRBJ1-3; 10 bases are a match to TRBD1. The CDR3 runs 15 residues. V was pared by 4 bases and J by 6 bases, with 6 bases of the junction left unmatched. Germline V gene data show CDR1 as MNHNY and CDR2 as SVGAGI (reference sequence).

This CDR3 is CASSPLGQGPYEQYF. In nucleotides, the CDR3 is TGTGCCAGCAGCCCGCTAGGACAGGGCCCCTACGAGCAGTACTTC. The chain couples TRBV5-6 to TRBJ2-7; 8 bases align to TRBD1. The CDR3 is 15 amino acids. Germline loops: CDR1 SGHDT, CDR2 YYEEEE. The junction had 8 bases not matched to a gene; V was cut back by 4 bases and J by 2 bases.

CDR3 coding DNA: TGTGCCAGCAGTTCCAGGACAGGGGGGGCCCTCCACTTT. Amino acids: CASSSRTGGALHF. This chain joins TRBV6-6 and TRBJ1-6; 10 nucleotides match TRBD1. The CDR3 length is 13 residues. Germline V gene data show CDR1 as MNHNY and CDR2 as SVGAGI (reference sequence). V trimming: 4 bases; J trimming: 14 bases; junction bases outside the gene matches: 5.

As concerns this clone: One end of the junction fails to match germline, which may point to a read error. The V call is TRBV5-1, the J call TRBJ2-7; tentatively, D is TRBD2 (5 bases). CDR3 length: 11 amino acids. In germline, CDR1 is SGHRS, CDR2 YFSETQ. This CDR3 is CASSSTAKEVF. In DNA, the CDR3 is TGCGCCAGCAGCTCAACAGCAAAGGAGGTCTTC. The variable domain in full, with the rest retrieved from reference TRBV5-1 and TRBJ2-7, is KAGVTQTPRYLIKTRGQQVTLSCSPISGHRSVSWYQQTPGQGLQFLFEYFSETQRNKGNFPGRFSGRQFSNSRSEMNVSTLELGDSALYLCASSSTAKEVFGPGTRLTVT.

Only one count was recorded for this clone. The V call is TRBV7-9, the J call TRBJ2-3; a weak D match, TRBD1 (5 bases). The germline gives CDR1 SEHNR, CDR2 FQNEAQ (reference sequence). This CDR3 is built from 17 residues. The V end lost 5 bases, the J end lost 0 bases, and 18 bases lay between the germline ends. In DNA form, the CDR3 reads TGTGCCAGCAGCCCTCCCACAGGTTACCCTAGCACAGATACGCAGTATTTT. This gives the protein CASSPPTGYPSTDTQYF. Using reference TRBV7-9 and TRBJ2-3 for the parts outside the CDR3, the full variable domain is DTGVSQNPRHKITKRGQNVTFRCDPISEHNRLYWYRQTLGQGPEFLTYFQNEAQLEKSRLLSDRFSAERPKGSFSTLEIQRTEQGDSAMYLCASSPPTGYPSTDTQYFGPGTRLTVL.

The chain uses TRBV7-8 and TRBJ1-6; 9 nucleotides agree with TRBD1. The CDR3 is made up of 15 amino acids. From germline, CDR1 is SGHVS and CDR2 FQNEAQ. J gave up 7 bases and V 5 bases, and 6 bases lay outside the gene matches. In DNA, the CDR3 is TGTGCCAGCAGCGGCCGGACAGGGGAAAATTCACCCCTCCACTTT. Protein sequence: CASSGRTGENSPLHF.

The V call is TRBV7-9, the J call TRBJ2-7; TRBD2 aligns across 7 bases. From germline, CDR1 is SEHNR and CDR2 FQNEAQ (reference sequence). This CDR3 has 15 residues. Trimming cost V 5 bases and J 6 bases; bases outside gene matches: 13. CDR3 amino acids: CASSGRRETMGEQYF. The DNA for the CDR3 is TGTGCCAGCAGCGGTCGGCGGGAGACAATGGGCGAGCAGTACTTC. Looking up the rest from reference TRBV7-9 and TRBJ2-7 gives the full variable domain: DTGVSQNPRHKITKRGQNVTFRCDPISEHNRLYWYRQTLGQGPEFLTYFQNEAQLEKSRLLSDRFSAERPKGSFSTLEIQRTEQGDSAMYLCASSGRRETMGEQYFGPGTRLTVT.

The chain carries TRBV4-1 and TRBJ1-2; possible D gene TRBD1, 6 bases. V was pared by 0 bases and J by 6 bases, with 17 bases between. CDR1 and CDR2 (germline): MGHRA, YSYEKL. CDR3 size: 16 residues. This CDR3 is CASSQDMGTFGNGYTF. The CDR3 nucleotides are TGCGCCAGCAGCCAAGATATGGGGACATTCGGGAATGGCTACACCTTC.

The V and J genes are TRBV30 and TRBJ1-1; the match to TRBD1 covers 10 bases. Germline lookup yields CDR1 GTSNPN and CDR2 SVGIG (reference sequence). J lost 5 bases, V lost 7 bases, and 7 bases had no gene match. This CDR3 comprises 13 residues. CDR3 DNA: TGTGCCTTCGAACCGGGACAGGGGACTGAAGCTTTCTTT. Protein product: CAFEPGQGTEAFF. Combining the CDR3 with reference TRBV30 and TRBJ1-1 gives the whole variable domain SQTIHQWPATLVQPVGSPLSLECTVEGTSNPNLYWYRQAAGRGLQLLFYSVGIGQISSEVPQNLSASRPQDRQFILSSKKLLLSDSGFYLCAFEPGQGTEAFFGQGTRLTVV.

In DNA, the CDR3 is TGCGCCAGCAGCTTTTATATTTACGGCTATGGCTACACCTTC. Translated, it gives CASSFYIYGYGYTF. The chain joins TRBV5-1 to TRBJ1-2; D not certain. The CDR3 is 14 residues long. V was trimmed by 2 bases and J by 4 bases, leaving 12 bases between them. Germline CDR1 reads SGHRS; CDR2 reads YFSETQ.

This chain joins TRBV5-5 and TRBJ2-7; 8 bases are shared with TRBD1. The CDR3 runs to 15 residues. From germline, CDR1 is SGHKS and CDR2 YYEKEE (reference sequence). Trimming took 4 bases from V and 4 from J; bases not matched to a gene: 10. The CDR3 region is CASSRSGQDKYEQYF. The CDR3 nucleotides read TGTGCCAGCAGCAGATCGGGACAGGACAAATACGAGCAGTACTTC.

The rearrangement links TRBV5-1 to TRBJ2-7, with D perhaps TRBD1 (6 bases). The germline gives CDR1 SGHRS, CDR2 YFSETQ. The ends were cut back, 5 bases at V and 2 bases at J, with 11 bases in the middle. This CDR3 comprises 13 residues. The CDR3 bases are TGCGCCAGCAGGCTTGGACAGCCCTACGAGCAGTACTTC. Translation gives CASRLGQPYEQYF.

V gene TRBV9 combines with J gene TRBJ1-2, with TRBD1 identical over 9 bases. The junction had 11 bases not matched to a gene; V was cut back by 3 bases and J by 2 bases. Germline CDR1 SGDLS, CDR2 YYNGEE. This CDR3 is 17 amino acids long. The CDR3: CASSAGRGTGMNYGYTF. The CDR3 nucleotides are TGTGCCAGCAGCGCAGGGAGAGGGACAGGGATGAACTATGGCTACACCTTC.

This clone was observed a handful of times. The V call is TRBV10-3, the J call TRBJ2-5; 12 nucleotides line up with TRBD2. CDR3 length: 19 amino acids. V gave up 11 bases and J gave up 2 bases; unmatched junction bases: 21. Germline V gives CDR1 ENHRY, CDR2 SYGVKD. CDR3 sequence: CAAPTSGSLGWVRQETQYF. The CDR3 DNA reads as TGTGCCGCCCCGACTAGCGGGAGCTTGGGATGGGTACGGCAAGAGACCCAGTACTTC.

The CDR3 nucleotides are TGTGCCACCACTAAGGGGCGTAGCAATCAGCCCCAGCATTTT. Its translation is CATTKGRSNQPQHF. The chain recombines TRBV28 with TRBJ1-5, with D possibly matching TRBD1 (5 bases). Germline CDR1 is MDHEN and CDR2 is SYDVKM. The CDR3 has 14 residues. Trimming removed 10 bases at V and 0 bases at J, with 13 bases between.

This chain connects TRBV5-4 to TRBJ2-7; 8 bases agree with TRBD1. This CDR3 comprises 16 residues. Germline V gene lookup returns CDR1 SGHNT and CDR2 YYREEE (reference sequence). Trimming at V came to 3 bases and at J to 3 bases, leaving 11 bases not matched to a gene. Here the CDR3 DNA reads TGTGCCAGCAGCTCTAAACGCCAGGGGGCATTCTACGAGCAGTACTTC. Its translation is CASSSKRQGAFYEQYF.

The chain recombines TRBV19 with TRBJ2-4; 10 bases line up with TRBD1. The CDR3 is 15 amino acids. The germline gives CDR1 LNHDA, CDR2 SQIVND (reference sequence). The J segment lost 7 bases and the V segment lost 5 bases, leaving 8 bases of the junction unmatched. This chain's CDR3 is CASSARQGAGNIQYF. The CDR3 bases are TGTGCCAGTAGTGCGCGACAGGGGGCAGGGAACATTCAGTACTTC.

This clone showed up just a few times. The CDR3 reads CASSDRGIEEKLFF. The CDR3 bases are TGTGCCAGCAGTGACAGGGGAATTGAAGAAAAACTGTTTTTT. This chain connects TRBV2 to TRBJ1-4; possible D gene TRBD1, 6 bases. Germline lookup yields CDR1 SNHLY and CDR2 FYNNEI. The CDR3 is 14 amino acids. V lost 3 bases and J lost 8, with 13 bases in between. Supplemented by reference TRBV2 and TRBJ1-4, the full variable domain reads EPEVTQTPSHQVTQMGQEVILRCVPISNHLYFYWYRQILGQKVEFLVSFYNNEISEKSEIFDDQFSVERPDGSNFTLKIRSTKLEDSAMYFCASSDRGIEEKLFFGSGTQLSVL.

CDR3 in amino acids: CASSLGHKNEKLFF. Here the CDR3 DNA reads TGTGCCAGCAGTTTGGGACACAAAAATGAAAAACTGTTTTTT. The V call is TRBV27, the J call TRBJ1-4; D may be TRBD1 (6 bases). The germline V and J ends were trimmed by 3 bases and 5 bases, with 10 bases remaining between them. Germline CDR1 and CDR2: MNHEY and SMNVEV (reference sequence). CDR3 length: 14 residues.

The gene calls are TRBV14 and TRBJ1-4; possibly TRBD1 for D (6 bases). Deletions cut 0 bases from V and 3 bases from J, with 8 bases between. This CDR3 region has 15 residues. In germline, CDR1 is SGHDN, CDR2 FVKESK. The DNA of the CDR3 is TGTGCCAGCAGCCAAGAGCGACAGGCTAATGAAAAACTGTTTTTT. As protein: CASSQERQANEKLFF.